This entry lists 19 T cell receptor beta chains sequenced from one sample in a study of cytotoxic CD8 clonotypes in ibrutinib-treated CLL. Assay: immunoSEQ multiplex PCR; the TCRdb copy retains only in-frame clones and omits some. The table has about 200,000 clones, approximately 79% seen once; the top ten hold roughly 10%. Sequences were derived from PBMCs, sampled after 12 months of ibrutinib treatment. The receptors were sampled from a human donor with chronic lymphocytic leukemia.

V and J are TRBV5-6 and TRBJ2-6; 7 bases agree with TRBD1. There are 16 residues in the CDR3. With 3 bases clipped from V and 2 bases from J, the junction kept 5 bases outside the gene matches. Per germline, CDR1 SGHDT and CDR2 YYEEEE. CDR3 amino acids: CASSWETGTGANVLTF. In DNA form, the CDR3 reads TGTGCCAGCAGCTGGGAGACAGGGACTGGGGCCAACGTCCTGACTTTC. Variable domain in full (rest from reference TRBV5-6 and TRBJ2-6): DAGVTQSPTHLIKTRGQQVTLRCSPKSGHDTVSWYQQALGQGPQFIFQYYEEEERQRGNFPDRFSGHQFPNYSSELNVNALLLGDSALYLCASSWETGTGANVLTFGAGSRLTVL.

The chain is built from TRBV21-1 and TRBJ2-5; the D call of TRBD1 is as the table states it, not checked on the DNA. TRBV21-1 is a pseudogene locus. The CDR3 spans 15 residues. The CDR3 DNA follows: TGTGCCAGCAGAACTAACGCAAGGGGCTGGGAGACCCAGTACTTC. Residues: CASRTNARGWETQYF.

The rearrangement links TRBV7-9 to TRBJ2-7; 7 positions match TRBD2. Trimming took 7 bases from V and 7 from J; bases not matched to a gene: 7. CDR3 length equals 12 residues. Germline CDR1 and CDR2: SEHNR and FQNEAQ (reference sequence). The DNA of the CDR3 is TGTGCCAGCATCTCGAGGGGAGGGGAGCAGTACTTC. It yields the protein CASISRGGEQYF. Together with reference TRBV7-9 and TRBJ2-7, the CDR3 gives the full variable domain: DTGVSQNPRHKITKRGQNVTFRCDPISEHNRLYWYRQTLGQGPEFLTYFQNEAQLEKSRLLSDRFSAERPKGSFSTLEIQRTEQGDSAMYLCASISRGGEQYFGPGTRLTVT.

CDR3 amino acids: CASSLEQNTEAFF. The CDR3 coding sequence is TGTGCCAGCAGCTTAGAACAGAACACTGAAGCTTTCTTT. The genes are TRBV11-3 and TRBJ1-1; D uncertain. The CDR3 loop spans 13 amino acids. V lost 0 bases and J lost 1, with 3 bases in between. Germline CDR1 reads SGHNT; CDR2 reads YENEEA.

This chain uses TRBV7-8 with TRBJ2-7, with D uncertain. The CDR3 loop spans 13 amino acids. V was pared by 4 bases and J by 0 bases, with 7 bases between. The germline gives CDR1 SGHVS, CDR2 FQNEAQ. The CDR3 DNA is TGTGCCAGCAGCTCCCCTAACTCCTACGAGCAGTACTTC. It is translated as CASSSPNSYEQYF. The full variable domain, with the rest looked up from reference TRBV7-8 and TRBJ2-7, is GAGVSQSPRYKVAKRGQDVALRCDPISGHVSLFWYQQALGQGPEFLTYFQNEAQLDKSGLPSDRFFAERPEGSVSTLKIQRTQQEDSAVYLCASSSPNSYEQYFGPGTRLTVT.

Here the CDR3 DNA reads TGTGCCAGCAGCGCGGGGGCCCAGACAAATCAGCCCCAGCATTTT. Amino acid sequence: CASSAGAQTNQPQHF. The V gene is TRBV9, the J gene TRBJ1-5; tentatively, D is TRBD1 (6 bases). The CDR3 has 15 amino acids. The germline CDR1 and CDR2 sequences are SGDLS and YYNGEE. The V gene lost 3 bases and the J gene lost 4 bases, with 14 bases spanning the gap.

The chain is built from TRBV5-1 and TRBJ1-1; 9 nucleotides agree with TRBD1. Germline V lookup: CDR1 SGHRS, CDR2 YFSETQ. The J segment lost 11 bases and the V segment lost 7 bases, leaving 18 bases of the junction unmatched. This CDR3 region has 15 residues. The CDR3 DNA reads TGCGCCAGCGCCCAACTACCGACAGGGGGTCTCCGGGCTTTCTTT. It encodes CASAQLPTGGLRAFF.

This clone was observed a handful of times. The chain joins TRBV6-1 to TRBJ2-6; no reliable D call. Trimming took 1 base from V and 2 from J, leaving 6 bases between them. The CDR3 covers 15 residues. CDR1 is MNHNS, CDR2 SASEGT, per germline. CDR3 protein: CASSEGQTGANVLTF. DNA of the CDR3: TGTGCCAGCAGTGAAGGCCAAACTGGGGCCAACGTCCTGACTTTC.

The CDR3 coding sequence is TGTGCCAGCAGCTTAGGGTACGGGGACAGCCCTTTGGGCGAGCAGTTCTTC. It yields the protein CASSLGYGDSPLGEQFF. The chain recombines TRBV11-2 with TRBJ2-1, with 7 bases lining up with TRBD1. J was trimmed by 10 bases and V by 1 base; bases with no gene match: 16. The germline V gene encodes CDR1 SGHAT and CDR2 FQNNGV. This CDR3 region has 17 residues. Supplemented by reference TRBV11-2 and TRBJ2-1, the full variable domain reads EAGVAQSPRYKIIEKRQSVAFWCNPISGHATLYWYQQILGQGPKLLIQFQNNGVVDDSQLPKDRFSAERLKGVDSTLKIQPAKLEDSAVYLCASSLGYGDSPLGEQFFGPGTRLTVL.

The rearrangement uses TRBV5-1 and TRBJ1-1; no reliable D call. The CDR3 runs to 14 residues. Trimming pared 3 bases from V and 5 bases from J, leaving 14 bases between. Germline V gene sequence: CDR1 SGHRS, CDR2 YFSETQ. This CDR3 is CASSSELGRTEAFF. The CDR3 coding sequence is TGCGCCAGCAGCTCGGAACTTGGCCGGACTGAAGCTTTCTTT.

V is TRBV18 and J is TRBJ2-1; D is uncertain. With 6 bases removed from V and 6 bases from J, the gap between germline ends came to 12 bases. The V gene's germline CDR1 is KGHSH and CDR2 LQKENI. This CDR3 spans 13 amino acids. CDR3 region: CASSPGRSNEQFF. In nucleotides, the CDR3 is TGTGCCAGCTCTCCCGGACGGAGCAATGAGCAGTTCTTC.

The chain employs TRBV4-1 and TRBJ2-7; no firm D call. Trimming took off 1 base at V and 5 bases at J, with 15 bases between the two ends. The CDR3 has 15 residues. The germline V gene encodes CDR1 MGHRA and CDR2 YSYEKL. The CDR3 nucleotides read TGCGCCAGCAGCCAAGTCTCGGTAGCCAGCCACGAGCAGTACTTC. Protein sequence: CASSQVSVASHEQYF.

J is TRBJ2-5 and V is TRBV6-5, with no clear D. Germline values: CDR1 MNHEY, CDR2 SVGAGI. Trimming shortened V by 6 bases and J by 1 base, and 6 bases separated the two germline ends. The CDR3 is made up of 12 amino acids. The CDR3 DNA sequence: TGTGCCAGCAGCCTTACCCAAGAGACCCAGTACTTC. Translation gives CASSLTQETQYF.

The chain combines TRBV14 with TRBJ1-6; weak D call: TRBD1 (5 bases). V lost 0 bases and J 0 bases, leaving 18 bases between the germline ends. CDR1 is SGHDN and CDR2 is FVKESK in the germline V gene. The CDR3 covers 20 residues. This chain's CDR3 is CASSQERQVWGSSYNSPLHF. CDR3 coding DNA: TGTGCCAGCAGCCAAGAACGCCAGGTGTGGGGCAGCTCCTATAATTCACCCCTCCACTTT.

Concerning this clone itself: The same CDR3 also results from other DNA sequences found in this sample. This CDR3 is CASSYSMNTEAFF. The CDR3 coding sequence is TGTGCCAGCAGTTACTCCATGAACACTGAAGCTTTCTTT. The genes are TRBV6-5 and TRBJ1-1; D not resolved. Germline V CDR1 and CDR2: MNHEY, SVGAGI. V dropped 0 bases and J dropped 0 bases, with 2 bases sitting between them. The CDR3 contains 13 residues.

This clone was recorded only once. The V and J genes are TRBV4-2 and TRBJ2-2; possible D gene TRBD2, 6 bases. Trimming pared 2 bases from V and 1 base from J, leaving 8 bases between. The germline V gene encodes CDR1 LGHNA and CDR2 YNFKEQ. CDR3 length equals 15 residues. CDR3 sequence: CASSQRGGNTGELFF. CDR3 in DNA: TGTGCCAGCAGCCAAAGGGGAGGGAACACCGGGGAGCTGTTTTTT.

This clone has only one observation. V gene TRBV5-1 combines with J gene TRBJ2-7; no clear D gene. V was trimmed by 0 bases and J by 5 bases, leaving 6 bases between them. Germline V gene sequence: CDR1 SGHRS, CDR2 YFSETQ. This CDR3 has 12 residues. CDR3 in DNA: TGCGCCAGCAGCTTGGCCCCTAACGAGCAGTACTTC. This encodes CASSLAPNEQYF.

CDR3: CASSPQGMRPQETQYF. CDR3 DNA: TGTGCCAGCAGCCCCCAGGGGATGAGGCCTCAAGAGACCCAGTACTTC. The V gene is TRBV14, the J gene TRBJ2-5; TRBD1 might be the D (6 bases). Trimming shortened V by 4 bases and J by 2 bases, and 17 bases separated the two germline ends. Germline V CDR1 and CDR2: SGHDN, FVKESK. This CDR3 contains 16 residues.

This clone came up a few times. V usage is TRBV6-5 and J usage is TRBJ1-5, with D tentatively TRBD1 (5 bases). CDR3 length: 14 residues. Between the trimmed V and J ends, which lost 5 bases and 3 bases, there was a span of 11 bases. Germline V gene lookup returns CDR1 MNHEY and CDR2 SVGAGI. CDR3 loop: CASSALDTNQPQHF. CDR3 bases: TGTGCCAGCAGTGCCTTGGACACCAATCAGCCCCAGCATTTT.